This T cell receptor (beta chain) was obtained from a study of blood T cell repertoires in COVID-19. Clones were sequenced by immunoSEQ multiplex PCR, and TCRdb holds only the in-frame ones, with some missing. The sample lists about 46,000 clones; about four fifths were seen once. The ends were cut back, 2 bases at V and 2 bases at J, with 10 bases in the middle. The CDR3 spans 14 residues. Germline lookup yields CDR1 MNHNY and CDR2 SVGAGI (reference sequence). The sequencing input was peripheral blood. The sequence was collected from a woman aged 80 or over with acute or convalescent COVID-19. This chain links TRBV6-6 with TRBJ2-7; D call uncertain. The CDR3 reads CASSYAGQTYEQYF. Written as DNA, the CDR3 is TGTGCCAGCAGTTACGCTGGGCAGACCTACGAGCAGTACTTC.